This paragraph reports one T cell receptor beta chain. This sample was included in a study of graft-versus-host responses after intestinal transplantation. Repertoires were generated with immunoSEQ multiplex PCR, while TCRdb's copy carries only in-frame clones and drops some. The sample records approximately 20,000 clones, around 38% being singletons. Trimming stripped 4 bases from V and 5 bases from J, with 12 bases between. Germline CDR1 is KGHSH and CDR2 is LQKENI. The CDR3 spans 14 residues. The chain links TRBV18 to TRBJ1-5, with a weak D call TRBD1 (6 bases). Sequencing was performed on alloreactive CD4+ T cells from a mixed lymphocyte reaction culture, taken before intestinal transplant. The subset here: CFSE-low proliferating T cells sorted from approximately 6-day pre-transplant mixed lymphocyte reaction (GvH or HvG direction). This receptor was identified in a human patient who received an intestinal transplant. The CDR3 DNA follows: TGTGCCAGCTCACGCGGGACATCTGATCAGCCCCAGCATTTT. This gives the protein CASSRGTSDQPQHF.